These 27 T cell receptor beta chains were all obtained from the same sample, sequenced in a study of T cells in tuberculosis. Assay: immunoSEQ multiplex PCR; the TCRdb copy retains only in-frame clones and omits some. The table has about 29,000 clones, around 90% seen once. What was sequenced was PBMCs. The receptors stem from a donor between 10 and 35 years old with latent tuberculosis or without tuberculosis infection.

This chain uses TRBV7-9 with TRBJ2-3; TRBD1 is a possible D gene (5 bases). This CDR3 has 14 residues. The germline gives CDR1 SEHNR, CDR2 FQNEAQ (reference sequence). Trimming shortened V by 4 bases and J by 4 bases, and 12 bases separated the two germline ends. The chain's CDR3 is CASSSSGASDTQYF. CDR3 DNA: TGTGCCAGCAGCTCCAGTGGGGCATCAGATACGCAGTATTTT.

The CDR3 reads CASSMYGAGDLYGYTF. In DNA, the CDR3 is TGTGCCAGTAGTATGTACGGCGCAGGGGACCTCTATGGCTACACCTTC. The chain carries TRBV19 and TRBJ1-2, with TRBD1 as a possible D gene (6 bases). The CDR3 extends over 16 amino acids. Germline CDR1 LNHDA, CDR2 SQIVND (reference sequence). V lost 3 bases and J lost 4, with 18 bases in between.

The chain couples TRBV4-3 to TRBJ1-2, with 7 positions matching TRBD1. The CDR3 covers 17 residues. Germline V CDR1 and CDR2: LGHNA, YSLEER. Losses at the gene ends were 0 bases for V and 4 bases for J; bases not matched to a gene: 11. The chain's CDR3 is CASSQESTTGRIYGYTF. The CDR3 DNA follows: TGCGCCAGCAGCCAAGAGTCGACGACAGGGCGGATCTATGGCTACACCTTC.

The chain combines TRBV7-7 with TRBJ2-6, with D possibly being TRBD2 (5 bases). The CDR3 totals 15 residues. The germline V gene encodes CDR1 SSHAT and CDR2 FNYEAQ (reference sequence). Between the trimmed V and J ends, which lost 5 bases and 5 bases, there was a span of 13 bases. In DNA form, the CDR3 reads TGTGCCAGCAGCGTTTCGGGAAGTCGGGCCAACGTCCTGACTTTC. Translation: CASSVSGSRANVLTF.

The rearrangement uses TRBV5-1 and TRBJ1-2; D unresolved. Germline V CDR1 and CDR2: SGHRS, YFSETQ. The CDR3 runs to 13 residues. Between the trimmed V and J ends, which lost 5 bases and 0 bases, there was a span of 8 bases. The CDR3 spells CASSEGSNYGYTF. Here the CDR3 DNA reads TGCGCCAGCAGTGAGGGATCTAACTATGGCTACACCTTC.

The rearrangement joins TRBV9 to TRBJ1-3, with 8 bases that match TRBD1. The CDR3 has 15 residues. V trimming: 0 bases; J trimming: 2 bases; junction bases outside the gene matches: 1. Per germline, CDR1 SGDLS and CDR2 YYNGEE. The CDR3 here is CASSVGQGTGNTIYF. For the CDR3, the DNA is TGTGCCAGCAGCGTAGGACAGGGGACTGGAAACACCATATATTTT.

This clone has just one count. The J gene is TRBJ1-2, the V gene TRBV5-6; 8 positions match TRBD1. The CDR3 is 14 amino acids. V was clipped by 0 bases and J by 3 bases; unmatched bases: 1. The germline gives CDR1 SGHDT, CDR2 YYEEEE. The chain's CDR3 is CASSLGQGHYGYTF. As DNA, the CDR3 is TGTGCCAGCAGCTTGGGACAGGGGCACTATGGCTACACCTTC.

The CDR3 DNA sequence: TGTGCCAGCAGTTTATCGGCGGTCGGGGAGCAGTACTTC. It is translated as CASSLSAVGEQYF. This sequence joins TRBV27 and TRBJ2-7; D call uncertain. This CDR3 has 13 amino acids. V lost 0 bases and J 7 bases, leaving 10 bases between the germline ends. Germline CDR1 MNHEY, CDR2 SMNVEV (reference sequence).

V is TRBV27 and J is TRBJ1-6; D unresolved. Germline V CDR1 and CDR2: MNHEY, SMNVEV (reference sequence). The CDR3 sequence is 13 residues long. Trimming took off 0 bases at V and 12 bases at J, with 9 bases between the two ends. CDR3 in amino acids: CASSLSAEGPLHF. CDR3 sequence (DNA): TGTGCCAGCAGTTTATCGGCAGAGGGACCCCTCCACTTT.

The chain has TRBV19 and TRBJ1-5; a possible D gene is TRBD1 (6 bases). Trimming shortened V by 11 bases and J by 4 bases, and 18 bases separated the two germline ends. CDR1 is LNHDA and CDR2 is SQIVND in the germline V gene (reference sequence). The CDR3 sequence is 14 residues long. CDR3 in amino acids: CACAPGQINQPQHF. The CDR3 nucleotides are TGTGCCTGCGCCCCCGGACAGATTAATCAGCCCCAGCATTTT.

Here the CDR3 reads CASSPPVQATSNQPQHF. The CDR3 DNA reads as TGTGCCAGTAGTCCCCCGGTGCAGGCCACTAGCAATCAGCCCCAGCATTTT. This chain uses TRBV19 with TRBJ1-5, with D hard to call. V was shortened by 5 bases and J by 0 bases, with 17 bases between the two germline ends. This CDR3 has 17 residues. Germline V CDR1 and CDR2: LNHDA, SQIVND (reference sequence).

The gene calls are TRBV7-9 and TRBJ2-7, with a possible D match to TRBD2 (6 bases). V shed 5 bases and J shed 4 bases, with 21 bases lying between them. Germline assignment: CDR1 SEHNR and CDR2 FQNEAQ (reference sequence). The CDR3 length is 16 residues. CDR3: CASSSTLRGMKYEQYF. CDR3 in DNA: TGTGCCAGCAGCAGTACCCTTCGGGGGATGAAATACGAGCAGTACTTC.

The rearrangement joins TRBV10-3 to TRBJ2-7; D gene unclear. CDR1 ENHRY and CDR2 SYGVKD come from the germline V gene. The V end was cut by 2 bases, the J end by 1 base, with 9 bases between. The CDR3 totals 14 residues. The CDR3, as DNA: TGTGCCATCAGTGAGGTGGTCAGTTCCTACGAGCAGTACTTC. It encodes CAISEVVSSYEQYF.

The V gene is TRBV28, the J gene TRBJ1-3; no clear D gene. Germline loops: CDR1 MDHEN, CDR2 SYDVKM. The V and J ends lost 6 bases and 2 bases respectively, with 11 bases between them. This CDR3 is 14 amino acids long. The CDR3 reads CASSPTVTGNTIYF. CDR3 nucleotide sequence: TGTGCCAGCAGCCCAACTGTGACTGGAAACACCATATATTTT.

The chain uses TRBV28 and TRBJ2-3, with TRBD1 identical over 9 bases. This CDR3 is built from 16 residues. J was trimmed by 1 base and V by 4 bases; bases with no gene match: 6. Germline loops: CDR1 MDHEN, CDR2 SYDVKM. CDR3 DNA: TGTGCCAGCAGTTCCGGGACAGGGAGTCGCACAGATACGCAGTATTTT. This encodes CASSSGTGSRTDTQYF.

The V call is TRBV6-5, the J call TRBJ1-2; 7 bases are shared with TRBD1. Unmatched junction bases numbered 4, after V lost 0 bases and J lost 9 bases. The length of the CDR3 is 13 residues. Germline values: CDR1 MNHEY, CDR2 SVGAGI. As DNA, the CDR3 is TGTGCCAGCAGTTACTCGACAGGGCAGAGCTACACCTTC. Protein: CASSYSTGQSYTF.

In DNA, the CDR3 is TGTGCCAGCAGAACGCAGGGGGCGCAAATCTCACCCCTCCACTTT. Protein product: CASRTQGAQISPLHF. The chain links TRBV5-6 to TRBJ1-6; 8 bases are a match to TRBD1. Looked up from germline, CDR1 is SGHDT and CDR2 is YYEEEE. The CDR3 covers 15 residues. J was trimmed by 10 bases and V by 5 bases; bases with no gene match: 11.

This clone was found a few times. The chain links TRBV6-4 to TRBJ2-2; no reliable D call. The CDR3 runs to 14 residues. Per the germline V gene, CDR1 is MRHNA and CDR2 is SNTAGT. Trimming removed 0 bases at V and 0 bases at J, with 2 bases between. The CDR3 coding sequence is TGTGCCAGCAGTGACTCCACGAACACCGGGGAGCTGTTTTTT. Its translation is CASSDSTNTGELFF.

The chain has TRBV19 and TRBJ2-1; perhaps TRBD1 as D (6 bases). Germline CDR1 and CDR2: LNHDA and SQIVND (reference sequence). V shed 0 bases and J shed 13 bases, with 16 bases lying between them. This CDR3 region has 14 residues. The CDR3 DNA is TGTGCCAGTAGTATAGATGGGGGCAACCGAGAACAGTTCTTC. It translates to CASSIDGGNREQFF.

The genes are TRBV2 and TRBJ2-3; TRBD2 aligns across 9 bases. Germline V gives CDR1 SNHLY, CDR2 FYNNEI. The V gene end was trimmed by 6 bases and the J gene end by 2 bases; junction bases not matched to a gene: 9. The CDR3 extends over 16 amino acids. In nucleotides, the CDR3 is TGTGCCAGCAGCAGCAGGGGCGGGGGGGCCACAGATACGCAGTATTTT. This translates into CASSSRGGGATDTQYF.

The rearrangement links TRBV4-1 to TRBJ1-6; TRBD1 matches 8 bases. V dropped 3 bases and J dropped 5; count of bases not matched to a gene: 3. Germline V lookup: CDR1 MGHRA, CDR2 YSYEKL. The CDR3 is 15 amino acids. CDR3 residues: CASSQTDRDNSPLHF. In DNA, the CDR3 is TGCGCCAGCAGCCAGACGGACAGGGATAATTCACCCCTCCACTTT.

Here the CDR3 reads CASSRVGRDRDNEQFF. DNA for the CDR3: TGCGCCAGCAGTCGGGTGGGCCGGGACAGAGACAATGAGCAGTTCTTC. J is TRBJ2-1 and V is TRBV4-1; 7 bases are a match to TRBD1. This CDR3 spans 16 amino acids. V shed 6 bases, J shed 5 bases, and the junction held 13 bases outside the gene matches. Germline assignment: CDR1 MGHRA and CDR2 YSYEKL.

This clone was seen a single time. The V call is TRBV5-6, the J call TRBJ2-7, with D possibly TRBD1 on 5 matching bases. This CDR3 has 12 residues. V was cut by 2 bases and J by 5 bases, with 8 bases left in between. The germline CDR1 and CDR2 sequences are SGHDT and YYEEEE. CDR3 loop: CASSFQGHEQYF. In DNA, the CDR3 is TGTGCCAGCAGCTTTCAGGGTCACGAGCAGTACTTC.

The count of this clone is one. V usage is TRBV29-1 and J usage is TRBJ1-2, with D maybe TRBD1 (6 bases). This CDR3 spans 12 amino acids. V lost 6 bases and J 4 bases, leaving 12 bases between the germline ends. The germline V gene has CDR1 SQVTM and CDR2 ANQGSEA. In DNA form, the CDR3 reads TGCAGCGTCGCCACGGACAGCTATGGCTACACCTTC. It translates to CSVATDSYGYTF.

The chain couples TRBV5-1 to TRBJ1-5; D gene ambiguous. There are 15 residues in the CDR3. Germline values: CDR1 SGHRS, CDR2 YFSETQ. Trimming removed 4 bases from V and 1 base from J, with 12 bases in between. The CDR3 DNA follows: TGCGCCAGCAGCGTGGGCGGAAAGAGCAATCAGCCCCAGCATTTT. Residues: CASSVGGKSNQPQHF.

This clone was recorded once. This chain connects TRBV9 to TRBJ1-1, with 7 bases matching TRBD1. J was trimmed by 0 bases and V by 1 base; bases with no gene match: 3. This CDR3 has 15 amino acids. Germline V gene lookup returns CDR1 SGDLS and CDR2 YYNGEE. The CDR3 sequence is CASSVLGGMNTEAFF. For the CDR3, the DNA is TGTGCCAGCAGCGTATTAGGGGGCATGAACACTGAAGCTTTCTTT. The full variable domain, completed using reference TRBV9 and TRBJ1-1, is DSGVTQTPKHLITATGQRVTLRCSPRSGDLSVYWYQQSLDQGLQFLIQYYNGEERAKGNILERFSAQQFPDLHSELNLSSLELGDSALYFCASSVLGGMNTEAFFGQGTRLTVV.

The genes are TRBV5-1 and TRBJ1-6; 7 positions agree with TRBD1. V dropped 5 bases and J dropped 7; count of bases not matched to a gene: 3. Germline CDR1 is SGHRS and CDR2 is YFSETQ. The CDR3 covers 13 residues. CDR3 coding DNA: TGCGCCAGCAGGGGACAGACAAATTCACCCCTCCACTTT. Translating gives CASRGQTNSPLHF.